The TCR beta chain under discussion was sequenced for a study of shared clonotypes between healthy human individuals. Sequencing was performed with immunoSEQ multiplex PCR; in TCRdb, only in-frame clones are kept and a portion is missing. The table includes millions of clones, around nine tenths detected once. The TCR comes from a man younger than 35 in good health. Sequenced input: naive CD4+ T cells sorted from blood. Subset: CD45RA+ positively selected.

CDR3 nucleotide sequence: TGTGCCAGTGGGACAGGAAACACAGATACGCAGTATTTT. This translates into CASGTGNTDTQYF. This chain connects TRBV6-1 to TRBJ2-3; TRBD1 aligns across 8 bases. Trimming at V came to 9 bases and at J to 2 bases, leaving 4 bases not matched to a gene. The V gene's germline CDR1 is MNHNS and CDR2 SASEGT. The CDR3 is made up of 13 amino acids.